These 3 T cell receptor beta chains share one sample of origin, sequenced in a study of cytomegalovirus exposure and HLA in healthy donors. In the PCR, 60 Vbeta and 13 Jbeta primers were used. Some clones are missing from TCRdb's copy, which holds only in-frame ones; the method was immunoSEQ multiplex PCR. This sample yields roughly 110,000 clones, of which around 70% are seen a single time; about 0.84% belongs to the top ten. The sample consisted of PBMCs. The receptors stem from a boy under 18 in good health and CMV-seronegative.

The chain couples TRBV30 to TRBJ1-5; 9 positions match TRBD1. The CDR3 covers 13 residues. CDR1 and CDR2 from the germline V gene are GTSNPN and SVGIG (reference sequence). V was clipped by 5 bases and J by 1 base; unmatched bases: 0. The CDR3 reads CAWDRGSNQPQHF. In DNA form, the CDR3 reads TGTGCCTGGGACAGGGGGAGCAATCAGCCCCAGCATTTT.

The rearrangement joins TRBV15 to TRBJ2-5; 9 bases are a match to TRBD2. CDR1 is LNHNV and CDR2 is YYDKDF in the germline V gene (reference sequence). The J segment lost 2 bases and the V segment lost 0 bases, leaving 10 bases of the junction unmatched. The CDR3 extends over 18 amino acids. The CDR3 sequence is CATSRDAASGAKQETQYF. CDR3 in DNA: TGTGCCACCAGCAGAGATGCGGCTAGCGGGGCTAAACAAGAGACCCAGTACTTC.

The CDR3 DNA reads as TGTGCCAGCATCGGGACAGGGGATGGCTACACCTTC. It is translated as CASIGTGDGYTF. This chain connects TRBV6-5 to TRBJ1-2, with 10 bases lining up with TRBD1. CDR3 length equals 12 residues. CDR1 is MNHEY, CDR2 SVGAGI, per germline. Trimming removed 7 bases from V and 6 bases from J; junction bases left unmatched: 2.